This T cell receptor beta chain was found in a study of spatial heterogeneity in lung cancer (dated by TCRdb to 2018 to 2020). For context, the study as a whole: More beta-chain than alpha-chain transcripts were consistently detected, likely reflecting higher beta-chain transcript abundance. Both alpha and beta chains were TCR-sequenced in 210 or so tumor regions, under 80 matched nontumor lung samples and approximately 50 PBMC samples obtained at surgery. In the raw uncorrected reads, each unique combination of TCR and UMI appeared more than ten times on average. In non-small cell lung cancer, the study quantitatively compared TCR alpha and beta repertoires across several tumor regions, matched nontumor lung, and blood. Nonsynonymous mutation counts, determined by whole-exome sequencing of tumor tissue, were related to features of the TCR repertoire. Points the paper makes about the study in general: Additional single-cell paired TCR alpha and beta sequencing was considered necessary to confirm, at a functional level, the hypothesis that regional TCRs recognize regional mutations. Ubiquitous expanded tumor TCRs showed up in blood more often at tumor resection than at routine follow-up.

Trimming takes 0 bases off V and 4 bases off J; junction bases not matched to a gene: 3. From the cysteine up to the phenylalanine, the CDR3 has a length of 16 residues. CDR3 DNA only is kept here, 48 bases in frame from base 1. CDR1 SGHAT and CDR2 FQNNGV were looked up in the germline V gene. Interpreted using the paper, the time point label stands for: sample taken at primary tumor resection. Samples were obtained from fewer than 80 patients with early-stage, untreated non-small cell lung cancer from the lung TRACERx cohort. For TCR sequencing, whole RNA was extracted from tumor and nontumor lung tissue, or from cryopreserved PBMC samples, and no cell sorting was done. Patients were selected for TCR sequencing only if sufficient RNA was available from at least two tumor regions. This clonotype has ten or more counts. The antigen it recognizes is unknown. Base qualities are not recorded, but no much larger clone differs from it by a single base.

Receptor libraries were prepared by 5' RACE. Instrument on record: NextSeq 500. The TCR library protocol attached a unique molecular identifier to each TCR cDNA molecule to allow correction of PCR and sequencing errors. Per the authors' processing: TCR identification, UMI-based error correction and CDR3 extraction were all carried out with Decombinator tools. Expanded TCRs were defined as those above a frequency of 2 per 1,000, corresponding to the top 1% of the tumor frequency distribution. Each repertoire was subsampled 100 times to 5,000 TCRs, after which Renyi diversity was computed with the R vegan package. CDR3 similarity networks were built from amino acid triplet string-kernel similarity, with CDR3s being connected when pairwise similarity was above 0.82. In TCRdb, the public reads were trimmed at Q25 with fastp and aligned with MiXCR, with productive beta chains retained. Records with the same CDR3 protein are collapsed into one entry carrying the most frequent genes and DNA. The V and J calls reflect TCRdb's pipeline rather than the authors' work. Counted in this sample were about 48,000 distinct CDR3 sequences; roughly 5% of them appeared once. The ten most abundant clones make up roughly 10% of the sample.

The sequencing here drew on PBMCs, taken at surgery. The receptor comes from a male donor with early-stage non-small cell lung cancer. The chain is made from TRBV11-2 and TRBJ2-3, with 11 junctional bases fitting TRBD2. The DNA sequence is TGTGCCAGCAGCTTAGATCGACTAGCGGGACCAGATACGCAGTATTTT. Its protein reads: CASSLDRLAGPDTQYF.